This T cell receptor beta chain was captured in a study of identical twins' blood T cells. Findings and limits, study-wide: Each donor's most abundant TCRbeta clonotypes shared more CDR3 sequences with her twin than unrelated donors.

A previously described protocol, modified, built RNA-based TCR cDNA libraries. Study processing details: Per-library CDR3 reads ranged roughly 2 to 4 million; clonotypes, ~95,000 to ~550,000. In TCRdb, the 5' RACE reads were re-called with MiXCR into one record per CDR3 protein. TCRdb's processing, not the authors', yielded these V and J calls. The profile shows roughly 340,000 distinct CDR3 sequences, about 28% of them singletons. This clonotype was detected a few times. Its antigen is unknown. The donors were healthy female monozygous twins, three pairs in total. Germline assignment: CDR1 MNHEY and CDR2 SVGEGT. The CDR3 is 16 amino acids. Unmatched junction bases numbered 8, after V lost 6 bases and J lost 0 bases.

The gene calls are TRBV6-2 or TRBV6-3 and TRBJ1-5, with TRBD1 matching over 7 bases. Material: PBMCs. The TCR sequence derives from a woman aged 18-55 years in good health. Written as DNA, the CDR3 is TGTGCCAGCAGATTGCGGACAGGTTATAGCAATCAGCCCCAGCATTTT. Translation gives CASRLRTGYSNQPQHF.